The T cell receptor beta chain described here comes from a study of beta chain features in type 1 diabetes (dated by TCRdb to about 2018). Context from the whole study: Patients and healthy donors did not differ in mean age, gender distribution, total cell number or subset yield. Naive and central memory subsets were obtained from all 30 or so donors, but regulatory and stem cell-like memory subsets were isolated from only 8 patients and 8 healthy donors. A total of roughly 100 million sorted cells were examined across all samples, and the number of cells per subset was strongly correlated with RNA yield. In the study, recently diagnosed type 1 diabetes patients and matched healthy donors were compared on the TCRB repertoires of their sorted circulating CD4+ T cell subsets. Overall study results and their limits: PCR might favor shorter templates, but patient and control samples were amplified and corrected together, so any skew would affect both groups equally. Type 1 diabetes patients showed a moderate but significant shortening of TCRB CDR3 length in all four CD4+ subsets. Because cDNA was sequenced instead of genomic DNA, activated cells with high expression could be over-represented, although the groups did not differ in activation or CD3 levels. Because the HLA sub-analyses included only small numbers of individuals, any influence of HLA type on TCRB rearrangement was left unresolved. Patients with type 1 diabetes made fewer insertions and deleted more nucleotides at VDJ recombination sites, implying thymic rearrangement abnormalities. The naive, central memory and regulatory TCRB repertoires appeared to resemble one another more closely among patients than among healthy donors.

This clone showed up just a few times. Its antigen specificity is not known. Per-base qualities were not stored, and no clone one base away is much larger. Relative to germline, V is missing 5 bases and J is missing 1 base, with 6 bases of the junction outside any gene match. The CDR3 has 16 amino acids, counting the end cysteine and phenylalanine. The entry retains the CDR3 DNA only, 48 bases that are in frame from base 1. CDR1 SEHNR and CDR2 FQNEAQ were looked up in the germline V gene (reference sequence). All of the isolated RNA was reverse transcribed with the High Capacity cDNA Reverse Transcription Kit, so expressed TCRB transcripts were sequenced. Deep immunoSEQ sequencing was performed on naive, central memory and regulatory T cell samples, with an average of about 4 million total reads per sample. After sorted cells were lysed in RLT buffer, RNA was extracted with DNase-treated RNeasy Micro or Mini kits, with the choice depending on cell number. To prevent cross-contamination, every cell subset was processed on its own, while patient and healthy donor samples were processed together. TCRB sequences were amplified from cDNA with the immunoSEQ multiplex PCR, producing 87-bp fragments spanning the CDR3 region. The amplicons were sequenced using the Illumina HiSeq platform. In the paper's pipeline: Synthetic template baselines were used to correct PCR bias computationally, reads within Hamming distance 2 were collapsed together, and singletons that could not be merged were discarded. Reads were aligned against IMGT so that V, D and J genes, CDR3 length and insertions or deletions at six rearrangement sites could be assigned. Clonotype counts were normalized to sorted cell number within each subset before computing true diversity and Gini coefficients with the tcR R package. The overlap coefficient, calculated on TCRB nucleotide sequences, was used to quantify repertoire sharing. Out-of-frame TCRB sequences from naive cells were analyzed to stand in for the pre-selection repertoire. The table was pulled from immuneACCESS by TCRdb, which kept in-frame rearrangements only. Such tables lose some clones; where checked, under half of the loss comes from unresolved V genes, and the rest has no known cause. The D gene and trimming were derived from the DNA, and the V and J assignments and clone size from that table. In all, the sample holds 810,000 or so clones, and 15% to 20% of those were seen once. The ten largest account for 0.023% of the sample.

Each donor gave one peripheral blood draw, averaging roughly 120 mL, which was collected into heparinised tubes. Naive, central memory, regulatory and stem cell-like memory CD4+ T cells were sorted on a BD FACSAria II using a panel including CD45RO, CCR7, CD25, CD127, CD95 and CD27. All sorted populations exceeded 98% purity. PBMCs were isolated right away by Lymphoprep density gradient centrifugation and were stained directly, without culture. Samples were stained and sorted in pairs, with one healthy donor and one patient per experiment, so that batch effects were minimized. The material sequenced was naive CD4+ T cells from blood. In the paper's terms, the cell subset or site label means: true naive CD4+ T cells. This TCR was recovered from a woman aged 18-30 years in good health. Recombination linked TRBV7-9 to TRBJ2-2, with 8 bases matching TRBD1. The CDR3 is CASSGQGGRNTGELFF. The DNA reads as follows: TGTGCCAGCAGCGGACAGGGTGGACGGAACACCGGGGAGCTGTTTTTT. Reference TRBV7-9 and TRBJ2-2 proteins supply the regions before and after the CDR3; the full variable domain is: DTGVSQNPRHKITKRGQNVTFRCDPISEHNRLYWYRQTLGQGPEFLTYFQNEAQLEKSRLLSDRFSAERPKGSFSTLEIQRTEQGDSAMYLCASSGQGGRNTGELFFGEGSRLTVL.